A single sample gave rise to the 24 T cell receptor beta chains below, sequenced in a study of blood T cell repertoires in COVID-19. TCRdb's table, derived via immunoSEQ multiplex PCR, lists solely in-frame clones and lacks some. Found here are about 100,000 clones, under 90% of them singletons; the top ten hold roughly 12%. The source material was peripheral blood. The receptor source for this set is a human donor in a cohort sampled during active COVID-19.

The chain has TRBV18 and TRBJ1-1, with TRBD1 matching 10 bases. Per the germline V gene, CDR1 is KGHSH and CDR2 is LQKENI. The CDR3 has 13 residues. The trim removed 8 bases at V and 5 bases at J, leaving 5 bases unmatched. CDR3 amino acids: CASNGQGGTEAFF. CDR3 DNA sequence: TGTGCCAGCAATGGACAGGGGGGAACTGAAGCTTTCTTT.

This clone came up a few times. CDR3 DNA sequence: TGCGCCAGCAGCCCACTAGCGGGGGGGTCGCGGGAGCAGTTCTTC. This codes for CASSPLAGGSREQFF. The chain carries TRBV5-1 and TRBJ2-1; 13 bases are a match to TRBD2. This CDR3 has 15 amino acids. The V segment lost 4 bases and the J segment 10 bases; nucleotides outside the gene matches: 8. In germline, CDR1 is SGHRS, CDR2 YFSETQ.

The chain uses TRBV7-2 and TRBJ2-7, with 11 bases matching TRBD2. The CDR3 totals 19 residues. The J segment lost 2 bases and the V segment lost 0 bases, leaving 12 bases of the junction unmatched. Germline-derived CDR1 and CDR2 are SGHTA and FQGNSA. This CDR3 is CASSLASVVAGGPTYEQYF. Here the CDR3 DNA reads TGTGCCAGCAGCTTAGCATCCGTGGTAGCGGGAGGGCCTACCTACGAGCAGTACTTC.

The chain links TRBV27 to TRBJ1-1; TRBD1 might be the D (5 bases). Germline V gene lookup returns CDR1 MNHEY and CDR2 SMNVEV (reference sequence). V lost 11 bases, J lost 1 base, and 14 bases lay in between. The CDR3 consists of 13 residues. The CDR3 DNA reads TGTGCCTCCAACGGGGGGAGGAACACTGAAGCTTTCTTT. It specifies CASNGGRNTEAFF.

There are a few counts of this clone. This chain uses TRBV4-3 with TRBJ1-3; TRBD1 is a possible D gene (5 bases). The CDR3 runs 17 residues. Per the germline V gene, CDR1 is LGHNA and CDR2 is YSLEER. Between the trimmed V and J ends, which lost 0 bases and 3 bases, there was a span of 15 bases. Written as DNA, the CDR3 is TGCGCCAGCAGCCAAGATTTCAACAGGCGCTTTGGAAACACCATATATTTT. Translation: CASSQDFNRRFGNTIYF.

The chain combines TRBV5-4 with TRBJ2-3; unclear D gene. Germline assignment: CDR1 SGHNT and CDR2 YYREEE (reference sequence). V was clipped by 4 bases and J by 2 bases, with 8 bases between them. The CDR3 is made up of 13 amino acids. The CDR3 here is CASSLINTDTQYF. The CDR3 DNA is TGTGCCAGCAGCCTAATTAACACAGATACGCAGTATTTT.

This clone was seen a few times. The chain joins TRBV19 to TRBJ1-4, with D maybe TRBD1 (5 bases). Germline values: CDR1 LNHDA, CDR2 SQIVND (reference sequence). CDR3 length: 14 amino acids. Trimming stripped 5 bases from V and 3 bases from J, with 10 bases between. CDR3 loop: CASSSRQPNEKLFF. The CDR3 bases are TGTGCCAGTAGTTCCCGACAGCCTAATGAAAAACTGTTTTTT.

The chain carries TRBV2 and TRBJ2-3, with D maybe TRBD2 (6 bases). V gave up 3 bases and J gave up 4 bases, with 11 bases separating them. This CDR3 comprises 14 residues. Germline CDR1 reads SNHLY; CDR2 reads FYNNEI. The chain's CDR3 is CASSDGSAADTQYF. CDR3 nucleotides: TGTGCCAGCAGTGACGGGAGTGCCGCAGATACGCAGTATTTT.

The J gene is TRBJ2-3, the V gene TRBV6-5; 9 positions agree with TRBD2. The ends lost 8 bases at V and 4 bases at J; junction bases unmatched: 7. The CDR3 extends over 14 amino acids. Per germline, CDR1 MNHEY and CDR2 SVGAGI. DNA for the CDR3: TGTGCCAGCCTAAGGACTAGCGTGGCAGATACGCAGTATTTT. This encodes CASLRTSVADTQYF.

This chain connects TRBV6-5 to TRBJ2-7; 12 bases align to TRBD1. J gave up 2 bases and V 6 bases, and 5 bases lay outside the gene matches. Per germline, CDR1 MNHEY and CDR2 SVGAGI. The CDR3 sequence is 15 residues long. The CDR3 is CASRGGTGGAYEQYF. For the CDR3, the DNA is TGTGCCAGCAGAGGCGGGACAGGGGGCGCCTACGAGCAGTACTTC.

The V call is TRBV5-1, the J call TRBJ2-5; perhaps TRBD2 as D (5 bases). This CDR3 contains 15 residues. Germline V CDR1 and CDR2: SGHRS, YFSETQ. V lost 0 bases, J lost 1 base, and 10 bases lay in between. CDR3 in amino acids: CASSLVGGAQETQYF. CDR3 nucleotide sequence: TGCGCCAGCAGCTTGGTCGGAGGTGCCCAAGAGACCCAGTACTTC.

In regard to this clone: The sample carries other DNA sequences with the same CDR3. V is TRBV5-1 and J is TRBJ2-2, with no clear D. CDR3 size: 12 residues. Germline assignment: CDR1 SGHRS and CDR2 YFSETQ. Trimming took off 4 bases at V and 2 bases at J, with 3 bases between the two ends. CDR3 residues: CASSLNTGELFF. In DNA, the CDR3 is TGCGCCAGCAGCCTTAACACCGGGGAGCTGTTTTTT.

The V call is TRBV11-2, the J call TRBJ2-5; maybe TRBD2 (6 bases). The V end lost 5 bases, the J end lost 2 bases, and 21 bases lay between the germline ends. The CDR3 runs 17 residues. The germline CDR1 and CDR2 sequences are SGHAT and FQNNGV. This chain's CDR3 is CASSLKLVAGPQETQYF. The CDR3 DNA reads TGTGCCAGCAGCCTTAAGTTAGTCGCGGGACCGCAAGAGACCCAGTACTTC.

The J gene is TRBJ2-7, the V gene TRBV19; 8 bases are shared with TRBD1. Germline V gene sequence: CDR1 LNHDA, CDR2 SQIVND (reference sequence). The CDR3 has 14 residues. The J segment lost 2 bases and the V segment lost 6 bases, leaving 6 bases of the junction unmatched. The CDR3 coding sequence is TGTGCCAGTAGCCAGGGGGCAGCTGCCTACGAGCAGTACTTC. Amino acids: CASSQGAAAYEQYF.

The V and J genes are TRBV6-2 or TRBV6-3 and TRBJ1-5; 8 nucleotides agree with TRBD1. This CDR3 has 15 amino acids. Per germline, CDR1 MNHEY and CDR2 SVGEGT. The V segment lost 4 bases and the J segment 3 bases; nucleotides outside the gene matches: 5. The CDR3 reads CASSSDRGNNQPQHF. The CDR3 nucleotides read TGTGCCAGCAGTTCCGACAGGGGAAACAATCAGCCCCAGCATTTT.

The CDR3 sequence: CASSLATSGGTDTQYF. The DNA of the CDR3 is TGCGCCAGCAGCTTGGCCACTAGCGGGGGCACAGATACGCAGTATTTT. The V call is TRBV5-1, the J call TRBJ2-3; 10 bases line up with TRBD2. J gave up 1 base and V 0 bases, and 2 bases lay outside the gene matches. The CDR3 sequence is 16 residues long. Germline-derived CDR1 and CDR2 are SGHRS and YFSETQ.

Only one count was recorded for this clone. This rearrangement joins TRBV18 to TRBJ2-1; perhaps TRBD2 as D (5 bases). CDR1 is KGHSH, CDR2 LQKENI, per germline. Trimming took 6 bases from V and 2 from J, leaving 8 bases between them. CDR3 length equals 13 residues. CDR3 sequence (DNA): TGTGCCAGCTCGCACGGGACCTACAATGAGCAGTTCTTC. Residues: CASSHGTYNEQFF.

The CDR3 reads CASSLDRKAEAFF. The CDR3 DNA reads as TGTGCCAGCAGCTTAGACAGGAAGGCTGAAGCTTTCTTT. The gene calls are TRBV7-9 and TRBJ1-1; weak D call: TRBD1 (5 bases). Per the germline V gene, CDR1 is SEHNR and CDR2 is FQNEAQ (reference sequence). V lost 1 base and J lost 6, with 9 bases in between. The CDR3 sequence is 13 residues long.

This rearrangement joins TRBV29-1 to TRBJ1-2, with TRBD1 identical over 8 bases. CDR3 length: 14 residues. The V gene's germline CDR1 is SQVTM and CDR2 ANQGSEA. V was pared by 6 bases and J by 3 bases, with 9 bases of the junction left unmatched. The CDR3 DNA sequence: TGCAGCGTCCCCCCACAGGGGGTTGACTATGGCTACACCTTC. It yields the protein CSVPPQGVDYGYTF.

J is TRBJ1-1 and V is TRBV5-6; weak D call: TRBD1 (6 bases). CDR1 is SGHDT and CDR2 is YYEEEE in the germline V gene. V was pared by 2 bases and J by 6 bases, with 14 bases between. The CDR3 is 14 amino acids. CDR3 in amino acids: CASSFDRRPAEAFF. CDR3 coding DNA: TGTGCCAGCAGCTTTGACAGGCGTCCCGCTGAAGCTTTCTTT.

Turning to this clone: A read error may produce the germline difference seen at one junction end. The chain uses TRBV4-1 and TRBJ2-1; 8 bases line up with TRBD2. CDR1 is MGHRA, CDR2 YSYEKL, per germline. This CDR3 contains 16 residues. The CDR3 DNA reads TGCGCCAGCAGCCGAACACCGGGACTAGATTACAATGGGCAGTTCTTC. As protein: CASSRTPGLDYNGQFF.

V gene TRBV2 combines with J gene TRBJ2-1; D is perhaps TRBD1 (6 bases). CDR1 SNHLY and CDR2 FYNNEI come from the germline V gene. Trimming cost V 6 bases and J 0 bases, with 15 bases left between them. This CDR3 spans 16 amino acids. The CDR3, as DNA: TGTGCCAGCAGCCCACAGGGCGCGAGCTCCTACAATGAGCAGTTCTTC. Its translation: CASSPQGASSYNEQFF.

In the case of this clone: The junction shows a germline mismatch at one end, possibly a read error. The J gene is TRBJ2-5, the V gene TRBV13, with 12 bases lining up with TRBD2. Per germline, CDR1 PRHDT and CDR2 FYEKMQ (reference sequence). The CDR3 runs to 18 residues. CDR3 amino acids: CASSVGLAGSRLGETQYF. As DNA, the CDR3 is TGTGCCAGCAGCGTAGGACTAGCGGGGAGTCGTTTGGGAGAGACCCAGTACTTC.

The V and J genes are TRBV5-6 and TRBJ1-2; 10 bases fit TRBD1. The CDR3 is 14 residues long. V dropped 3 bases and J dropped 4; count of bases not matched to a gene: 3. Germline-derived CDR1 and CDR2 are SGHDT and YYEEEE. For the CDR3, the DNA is TGTGCCAGCAGCTCGACAGGGGGCCGCTATGGCTACACCTTC. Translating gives CASSSTGGRYGYTF.